This T cell receptor beta chain was found in a study of blood T cell repertoires in COVID-19. Here immunoSEQ multiplex PCR was the method, and the copy in TCRdb shows in-frame clones only, minus some. The table includes roughly 39,000 clones, 75% to 90% detected once. With 4 bases removed from V and 1 base from J, the gap between germline ends came to 14 bases. This CDR3 region has 16 residues. Germline V lookup: CDR1 SEHNR, CDR2 FQNEAQ (reference sequence). Input material: peripheral blood. The sequence derives from a woman in her seventies with acute or convalescent COVID-19. The chain links TRBV7-9 to TRBJ1-3; D is undetermined. The CDR3 sequence is CASSSPTEGSGNTIYF. CDR3 coding DNA: TGTGCCAGCAGCTCCCCCACCGAGGGATCTGGAAACACCATATATTTT.